This TCR beta chain is drawn from a study of blood T cell repertoires in COVID-19. Background on the study: The samples span acute and convalescent COVID-19 from the United States, Italy and Spain. Nucleic acid was either cDNA or gDNA, and it came from T cells, B-cell-depleted T cells, or PBMCs.

In the study's own analysis: By means of reference gene primer amplification, nucleated cell counts were estimated. Sequenced by immunoSEQ multiplex PCR; TCRdb stores in-frame clones only, minus some. V and J calls and clone size come straight from that table; D and trimming were deduced from the DNA. In the table there are about 240,000 clones, around 90% of which are singletons. It was during active infection that Seattle patients were enrolled and then longitudinally followed. Germline CDR1 and CDR2: SGHNT and YYREEE (reference sequence). Trimming left V 1 base short and J 5 bases short, with 6 bases between. This CDR3 has 12 amino acids.

V and J are TRBV5-4 and TRBJ2-5; D is unclear. Sequenced material: peripheral blood. The source of this sequence is a man under 40 with COVID-19, enrolled during active disease. As DNA, the CDR3 is TGTGCCAGCAGCTTGTCCTCGGAGACCCAGTACTTC. Translated: CASSLSSETQYF.